The 28 T cell receptor beta chains below were found in one sample sequenced in a study of blood T cell repertoires in COVID-19. Profiled with immunoSEQ multiplex PCR; TCRdb holds only in-frame clones, not every one. The data hold 230,000 or so clones, with approximately 81% observed a single time. The sequencing input was peripheral blood. The source is a man aged 30 to 39 with active or convalescent COVID-19.

Turning to this clone: This CDR3 is also generated by other DNA sequences in the sample. The J gene is TRBJ2-7, the V gene TRBV3-1 (or the pseudogene TRBV3-2); 7 bases match TRBD1. The CDR3 has 12 residues. With V trimmed by 6 bases and J by 4 bases, 3 bases remained unmatched. From germline, CDR1 is LGHDT and CDR2 YNNKEL (reference sequence). CDR3 nucleotide sequence: TGTGCCAGCAGTCAGGGGGATTACGAGCAGTACTTC. Protein: CASSQGDYEQYF.

The CDR3 loop reads CASSLRGTSGNEQFF. The DNA for the CDR3 is TGTGCCAGCAGCTTAAGGGGGACTAGCGGCAATGAGCAGTTCTTC. This chain links TRBV7-3 with TRBJ2-1; TRBD2 matches 11 bases. The CDR3 has 15 residues. The V gene end was trimmed by 1 base and the J gene end by 6 bases; junction bases not matched to a gene: 2. CDR1 SGHTA and CDR2 FQGTGA come from the germline V gene.

The chain recombines TRBV30 with TRBJ2-5; 7 bases match TRBD2. The J segment lost 5 bases and the V segment lost 3 bases, leaving 6 bases of the junction unmatched. Germline CDR1 is GTSNPN and CDR2 is SVGIG (reference sequence). CDR3 length equals 13 residues. In DNA, the CDR3 is TGTGCCTGGAGCTCTAGCGGTACTGAGACCCAGTACTTC. Its protein product is CAWSSSGTETQYF.

This clone was found once. The V and J genes are TRBV6-5 and TRBJ2-3, with 14 positions matching TRBD2. V lost 4 bases, J lost 4 bases, and 4 bases stayed unmatched. CDR3 length equals 16 residues. The germline gives CDR1 MNHEY, CDR2 SVGAGI. CDR3 DNA sequence: TGTGCCAGCAGTTTTCGGACTAGCGGGGGGCCAGATACGCAGTATTTT. Its protein is CASSFRTSGGPDTQYF.

The chain uses TRBV7-9 and TRBJ1-5; 8 positions agree with TRBD1. V lost 5 bases to trimming and J lost 5 bases; unmatched junction nucleotides: 5. Looked up from germline, CDR1 is SEHNR and CDR2 is FQNEAQ (reference sequence). This CDR3 is built from 14 residues. The CDR3 loop reads CASSPETGDQPQHF. The CDR3 region has the DNA TGTGCCAGCAGCCCGGAGACAGGGGATCAGCCCCAGCATTTT.

A single count supports this clone. This chain uses TRBV29-1 with TRBJ2-1, with D unclear. CDR1 and CDR2 (germline): SQVTM, ANQGSEA. V shed 8 bases and J shed 5 bases, with 10 bases lying between them. The CDR3 totals 11 residues. The CDR3 region has the DNA TGCAGCAGTGAGCGACACAATGAGCAGTTCTTC. Translated: CSSERHNEQFF.

This clone was seen a handful of times. This chain connects TRBV5-4 to TRBJ1-2; no clear D. The V and J ends lost 4 bases and 4 bases respectively, with 17 bases between them. The CDR3 covers 15 residues. Looked up from germline, CDR1 is SGHNT and CDR2 is YYREEE (reference sequence). Here the CDR3 DNA reads TGTGCCAGCAGCCTAGAGGCAGAGCGTTCCTATGGCTACACCTTC. It is translated as CASSLEAERSYGYTF.

The chain couples TRBV5-6 to TRBJ2-7, with D possibly matching TRBD2 (5 bases). The V gene's germline CDR1 is SGHDT and CDR2 YYEEEE. Between the trimmed V and J ends, which lost 2 bases and 3 bases, there was a span of 15 bases. This CDR3 is built from 15 residues. CDR3 in DNA: TGTGCCAGCAGCTTCTACCCGACTATCAACTACGAGCAGTACTTC. This gives the protein CASSFYPTINYEQYF.

This sequence joins TRBV11-2 and TRBJ1-1, with TRBD1 as a possible D gene (6 bases). Trimming took off 4 bases at V and 11 bases at J, with 23 bases between the two ends. The germline V gene encodes CDR1 SGHAT and CDR2 FQNNGV. This CDR3 spans 15 amino acids. DNA of the CDR3: TGTGCCAGCAGCTCCCCACAGGGTACACGGCCTCTGGCTTTCTTT. Encoded protein: CASSSPQGTRPLAFF.

This clone appeared once. V gene TRBV27 combines with J gene TRBJ1-6; D might be TRBD1 (6 bases). Per germline, CDR1 MNHEY and CDR2 SMNVEV (reference sequence). V was shortened by 6 bases and J by 6 bases, with 12 bases between the two germline ends. The CDR3 contains 14 residues. The CDR3 DNA reads as TGTGCCAGCAGGACGACAGGTGGTAATTCACCCCTCCACTTT. Its protein product is CASRTTGGNSPLHF.

The V and J genes are TRBV2 and TRBJ1-2; TRBD1 aligns across 8 bases. The CDR3 is made up of 14 amino acids. The germline V gene has CDR1 SNHLY and CDR2 FYNNEI. J was trimmed by 8 bases and V by 5 bases; bases with no gene match: 10. CDR3 sequence reads: CASSFEQGVEGYTF. For the CDR3, the DNA is TGTGCCAGCAGTTTTGAACAGGGGGTTGAGGGCTACACCTTC.

The chain couples TRBV5-6 to TRBJ2-7; 9 nucleotides line up with TRBD1. V was pared by 3 bases and J by 3 bases, with 4 bases of the junction left unmatched. Per the germline V gene, CDR1 is SGHDT and CDR2 is YYEEEE. CDR3 length: 14 amino acids. Here the CDR3 reads CASSSTGGVYEQYF. The CDR3 bases are TGTGCCAGCAGCTCCACAGGGGGCGTCTACGAGCAGTACTTC.

There are a few counts of this clone. The rearrangement joins TRBV7-2 to TRBJ1-3, with unresolved D. V gave up 6 bases and J gave up 0 bases, with 9 bases separating them. The V gene's germline CDR1 is SGHTA and CDR2 FQGNSA. This CDR3 contains 14 residues. The CDR3 reads CASSWESSGNTIYF. In DNA form, the CDR3 reads TGTGCCAGCAGTTGGGAGAGCTCTGGAAACACCATATATTTT.

This clone appeared once. This chain connects TRBV18 to TRBJ2-3, with TRBD1 as a possible D gene (6 bases). Trimming removed 5 bases at V and 2 bases at J, with 11 bases between. Per germline, CDR1 KGHSH and CDR2 LQKENI. CDR3 length: 14 residues. The CDR3 protein is CASSSPGATDTQYF. Here the CDR3 DNA reads TGTGCCAGCTCATCGCCAGGGGCCACAGATACGCAGTATTTT.

This chain joins TRBV19 and TRBJ2-2; TRBD2 is a possible D gene (5 bases). The CDR3 has 14 amino acids. Trimming took off 3 bases at V and 5 bases at J, with 10 bases between the two ends. CDR1 is LNHDA and CDR2 is SQIVND in the germline V gene (reference sequence). CDR3 amino acids: CASSILEGTGELFF. The CDR3 bases are TGTGCCAGTAGTATTCTTGAGGGAACCGGGGAGCTGTTTTTT. Drawing the rest from reference TRBV19 and TRBJ2-2, the complete variable domain is DGGITQSPKYLFRKEGQNVTLSCEQNLNHDAMYWYRQDPGQGLRLIYYSQIVNDFQKGDIAEGYSVSREKKESFPLTVTSAQKNPTAFYLCASSILEGTGELFFGEGSRLTVL.

The chain carries TRBV4-2 and TRBJ2-1; 7 bases match TRBD2. V shed 10 bases and J 2 bases; nucleotides not matched to a gene: 11. This CDR3 is 15 amino acids long. CDR1 is LGHNA and CDR2 is YNFKEQ in the germline V gene. In nucleotides, the CDR3 is TGTGCCATATCTCCGGGACTAACCCCCTACAATGAGCAGTTCTTC. Encoded protein: CAISPGLTPYNEQFF.

The table lists this clone with a count of one. The rearrangement joins TRBV6-2 or TRBV6-3 to TRBJ2-5; 8 bases are shared with TRBD2. Germline CDR1 reads MNHEY; CDR2 reads SVGEGT. This CDR3 has 15 amino acids. With 5 bases clipped from V and 4 bases from J, the junction kept 9 bases outside the gene matches. The CDR3 nucleotides are TGTGCCAGCAGTCCCCTCCGGGAGGGTGGAGAGACCCAGTACTTC. It yields the protein CASSPLREGGETQYF.

The rearrangement joins TRBV7-9 to TRBJ1-2, with TRBD1 matching 7 bases. CDR1 is SEHNR and CDR2 is FQNEAQ in the germline V gene (reference sequence). CDR3 size: 17 residues. The V segment lost 4 bases and the J segment 3 bases; nucleotides outside the gene matches: 14. The CDR3 reads CASSYRPGQAEHYGYTF. The CDR3, as DNA: TGTGCCAGCAGCTACAGACCCGGACAGGCGGAACACTATGGCTACACCTTC.

V and J are TRBV14 and TRBJ2-1, with 12 bases fitting TRBD1. Per the germline V gene, CDR1 is SGHDN and CDR2 is FVKESK. This CDR3 has 15 amino acids. Losses at the gene ends were 4 bases for V and 12 bases for J; bases not matched to a gene: 10. CDR3 in DNA: TGTGCCAGCAGCCCCCCGGGACAGGGGGCGCAGGGGCAGTTCTTC. Amino acid sequence: CASSPPGQGAQGQFF.

This sequence joins TRBV6-6 and TRBJ2-1; 7 positions match TRBD2. J was trimmed by 6 bases and V by 6 bases; bases with no gene match: 14. In germline, CDR1 is MNHNY, CDR2 SVGAGI (reference sequence). The CDR3 covers 16 residues. This chain's CDR3 is CASRRPSGMAGNEQFF. Written as DNA, the CDR3 is TGTGCCAGCAGACGACCCAGCGGGATGGCGGGCAATGAGCAGTTCTTC.

The genes are TRBV10-1 and TRBJ2-3; D is unclear. The length of the CDR3 is 13 residues. V lost 4 bases, J lost 1 base, and 6 bases lay in between. Germline V gives CDR1 WNHNN, CDR2 SYGVQD (reference sequence). The CDR3 loop is CASSATRTDTQYF. In DNA form, the CDR3 reads TGCGCCAGCAGTGCGACTCGCACAGATACGCAGTATTTT.

In this sample, this clone turned up once. The rearrangement uses TRBV5-1 and TRBJ2-5; D is uncertain. The CDR3 extends over 13 amino acids. V was clipped by 0 bases and J by 5 bases, with 8 bases between them. The germline CDR1 and CDR2 sequences are SGHRS and YFSETQ. The DNA for the CDR3 is TGCGCCAGCAGCTTGGCCGGTCTCGAGACCCAGTACTTC. It translates to CASSLAGLETQYF.

The DNA for the CDR3 is TGCGCCAGCAGCTCCAGGGACAGGGGGCTCTACGAGCAGTACTTC. It is translated as CASSSRDRGLYEQYF. The rearrangement joins TRBV5-1 to TRBJ2-7; 12 bases align to TRBD1. Germline CDR1 reads SGHRS; CDR2 reads YFSETQ. The CDR3 sequence is 15 residues long. Trimming removed 3 bases from V and 3 bases from J; junction bases left unmatched: 4.

The chain uses TRBV27 and TRBJ2-1; a possible D gene is TRBD2 (7 bases). Trimming shortened V by 2 bases and J by 13 bases, and 9 bases separated the two germline ends. The V gene's germline CDR1 is MNHEY and CDR2 SMNVEV (reference sequence). CDR3 length equals 11 residues. The CDR3 spells CASSLGGGQFF. Here the CDR3 DNA reads TGTGCCAGCAGTTTAGGGGGGGGCCAGTTCTTC.

This clone has more than one count but fewer than ten. This chain links TRBV5-1 with TRBJ2-2; 9 positions match TRBD1. Germline V lookup: CDR1 SGHRS, CDR2 YFSETQ. With 9 bases clipped from V and 3 bases from J, the junction kept 3 bases outside the gene matches. The length of the CDR3 is 13 residues. The CDR3 DNA reads as TGCGCCAACCGGGACAGGGACACCGGGGAGCTGTTTTTT. As protein: CANRDRDTGELFF.

The chain uses TRBV28 and TRBJ2-1; 12 positions agree with TRBD2. CDR1 MDHEN and CDR2 SYDVKM come from the germline V gene. V was clipped by 2 bases and J by 3 bases; unmatched bases: 8. The CDR3 extends over 18 amino acids. The CDR3 coding sequence is TGTGCCAGCAGTTTAACGGCTAGCGGGAGGGGAGGCTACAATGAGCAGTTCTTC. As protein: CASSLTASGRGGYNEQFF.

This clone was detected a few times. The CDR3 protein is CSARRTGPQHF. The DNA for the CDR3 is TGCAGTGCTAGGAGGACAGGACCCCAGCATTTT. This chain connects TRBV20-1 to TRBJ1-5, with 7 bases aligning to TRBD1. Germline V gene sequence: CDR1 DFQATT, CDR2 SNEGSKA (reference sequence). The CDR3 covers 11 residues. V lost 3 bases, J lost 10 bases, and 3 bases stayed unmatched.

The V gene is TRBV5-1, the J gene TRBJ1-4, with D possibly being TRBD1 (6 bases). Germline loops: CDR1 SGHRS, CDR2 YFSETQ. The CDR3 is made up of 13 amino acids. The germline V and J ends were trimmed by 0 bases and 10 bases, with 10 bases remaining between them. For the CDR3, the DNA is TGCGCCAGCAGCTTGGATGGGGGCGGAAAACTGTTTTTT. As protein: CASSLDGGGKLFF. Full variable domain (remainder filled in from reference TRBV5-1 and TRBJ1-4): KAGVTQTPRYLIKTRGQQVTLSCSPISGHRSVSWYQQTPGQGLQFLFEYFSETQRNKGNFPGRFSGRQFSNSRSEMNVSTLELGDSALYLCASSLDGGGKLFFGSGTQLSVL.